The 16 T cell receptor beta chains below all came from one sample that was sequenced in a study of blood T cells in healthy people across ages. For the second PCR, which ran for about 7 to 12 cycles, a sample-barcoded 5' primer and a J-beta primer mix were used. TCRdb redid the calling of the 5' RACE reads with MiXCR, one entry per CDR3 protein. The profile shows over 1.5 million distinct CDR3 sequences, approximately 50% of them singletons. The sample consisted of blood. The receptors were sampled from a woman aged 35 to 49 in good health.

The gene calls are TRBV28 and TRBJ2-3, with D possibly matching TRBD2 (7 bases). The length of the CDR3 is 14 residues. Germline lookup yields CDR1 MDHEN and CDR2 SYDVKM. V lost 11 bases and J lost 1, with 16 bases in between. Written as DNA, the CDR3 is TGTGCCGGGGGAGGGGGGCACGGCACAGATACGCAGTATTTT. Translation: CAGGGGHGTDTQYF. Using reference TRBV28 and TRBJ2-3 for the parts outside the CDR3, the full variable domain is DVKVTQSSRYLVKRTGEKVFLECVQDMDHENMFWYRQDPGLGLRLIYFSYDVKMKEKGDIPEGYSVSREKKERFSLILESASTNQTSMYLCAGGGGHGTDTQYFGPGTRLTVL.

This clonotype was detected only a few times. The V gene is TRBV12-3 or TRBV12-4, the J gene TRBJ2-5; tentatively, D is TRBD2 (5 bases). V was clipped by 5 bases and J by 5 bases, with 21 bases between them. The CDR3 is 16 amino acids. CDR3 nucleotide sequence: TGTGCCAGCAGTCGAGTGATAGGCAGCCGAGGGGAGACCCAGTACTTC. It codes for CASSRVIGSRGETQYF.

This clonotype was picked up a small number of times. The rearrangement uses TRBV27 and TRBJ2-6; 9 positions agree with TRBD1. This CDR3 has 18 amino acids. Germline CDR1 and CDR2: MNHEY and SMNVEV (reference sequence). The trim removed 3 bases at V and 2 bases at J, leaving 8 bases unmatched. The CDR3 loop reads CASSFRGTGLAGANVLTF. CDR3 bases: TGTGCCAGCAGTTTCAGGGGGACAGGGTTGGCTGGGGCCAACGTCCTGACTTTC.

The rearrangement uses TRBV6-5 and TRBJ1-6; D perhaps matches TRBD1 (6 bases). Trimming removed 2 bases from V and 7 bases from J, with 15 bases in between. The germline gives CDR1 MNHEY, CDR2 SVGAGI. This CDR3 has 16 residues. CDR3 DNA sequence: TGTGCCAGCAGTTACGACCAACAGGGACGGAATTCACCCCTCCACTTT. Residues: CASSYDQQGRNSPLHF.

This chain uses TRBV4-1 with TRBJ2-2; the D gene is possibly TRBD2 (7 bases). CDR1 is MGHRA, CDR2 YSYEKL, per germline. The CDR3 covers 16 residues. V gave up 6 bases and J gave up 2 bases, with 16 bases separating them. CDR3 coding DNA: TGCGCCAGCAGTCCTGGACTAGGGGGTAACACCGGGGAGCTGTTTTTT. Its translation is CASSPGLGGNTGELFF.

This clonotype occurred once. The chain employs TRBV6-5 and TRBJ1-6; the D is unclear. Germline V gene lookup returns CDR1 MNHEY and CDR2 SVGAGI. This CDR3 comprises 13 residues. V lost 7 bases to trimming and J lost 8 bases, with 12 bases between them. CDR3: CASNLVRDSPLHF. DNA for the CDR3: TGTGCCAGCAACCTGGTGAGGGATTCACCCCTCCACTTT.

This clonotype was seen only once. V and J are TRBV20-1 and TRBJ2-1; D not resolved. Germline assignment: CDR1 DFQATT and CDR2 SNEGSKA (reference sequence). The CDR3 runs 16 residues. The ends were cut back, 3 bases at V and 7 bases at J, with 22 bases in the middle. CDR3 protein: CSARKHIEPSPNEQFF. Here the CDR3 DNA reads TGCAGTGCTAGGAAACACATCGAGCCATCCCCGAATGAGCAGTTCTTC.

V and J are TRBV6-2 or TRBV6-3 and TRBJ1-2; TRBD1 matches at 9 bases. Germline lookup yields CDR1 MNHEY and CDR2 SVGEGT. V lost 5 bases and J lost 4; bases outside the gene matches: 5. The CDR3 covers 14 residues. The CDR3 sequence is CASSSWDRAYGYTF. CDR3 bases: TGTGCCAGCAGTAGTTGGGACAGGGCCTATGGCTACACCTTC.

This rearrangement joins TRBV7-2 to TRBJ2-1, with 11 bases identical to TRBD2. Trimming removed 3 bases from V and 8 bases from J; junction bases left unmatched: 9. Germline V gene data show CDR1 as SGHTA and CDR2 as FQGNSA. The CDR3 sequence is 16 residues long. The CDR3 DNA follows: TGTGCCAGCAGCTTCGCCACTAGCGGGGGTGCCTATGAGCAGTTCTTC. Translating it yields CASSFATSGGAYEQFF.

The chain recombines TRBV6-5 with TRBJ2-1; D perhaps matches TRBD2 (6 bases). Germline V CDR1 and CDR2: MNHEY, SVGAGI. Trimming removed 6 bases at V and 4 bases at J, with 16 bases between. This CDR3 has 15 residues. CDR3 protein: CASRFGGSPYNEQFF. The CDR3 nucleotides read TGTGCCAGCAGGTTCGGGGGTAGCCCGTACAATGAGCAGTTCTTC.

This sequence joins TRBV12-3 or TRBV12-4 and TRBJ1-5, with 9 bases fitting TRBD1. This CDR3 comprises 17 residues. J gave up 5 bases and V 1 base, and 9 bases lay outside the gene matches. CDR3 bases: TGTGCCAGCAGTTTAGGAGTAGGGACAGGGAGTGATCAGCCCCAGCATTTT. This encodes CASSLGVGTGSDQPQHF.

This chain links TRBV5-6 with TRBJ2-4; 10 nucleotides align to TRBD2. Germline V gene lookup returns CDR1 SGHDT and CDR2 YYEEEE. Losses at the gene ends were 3 bases for V and 1 base for J; bases not matched to a gene: 7. The CDR3 has 17 amino acids. CDR3 in amino acids: CASSSPLAGSAKNIQYF. The CDR3 region has the DNA TGTGCCAGCAGCTCGCCACTAGCGGGGTCCGCCAAAAACATTCAGTACTTC.

This clonotype was observed a handful of times. The chain recombines TRBV29-1 with TRBJ2-5, with 7 bases fitting TRBD2. Trimming removed 7 bases from V and 7 bases from J; junction bases left unmatched: 12. CDR3 length equals 13 residues. Germline V lookup: CDR1 SQVTM, CDR2 ANQGSEA. CDR3 coding DNA: TGCAGCGACCATACTAGCGTCCTAGGGACCCAGTACTTC. Protein sequence: CSDHTSVLGTQYF. The variable domain in full, with the rest retrieved from reference TRBV29-1 and TRBJ2-5, is SAVISQKPSRDICQRGTSLTIQCQVDSQVTMMFWYRQQPGQSLTLIATANQGSEATYESGFVIDKFPISRPNLTFSTLTVSNMSPEDSSIYLCSDHTSVLGTQYFGPGTRLLVL.

The chain links TRBV9 to TRBJ2-1, with 9 positions matching TRBD1. Germline CDR1 reads SGDLS; CDR2 reads YYNGEE. J gave up 3 bases and V 3 bases, and 10 bases lay outside the gene matches. CDR3 size: 17 residues. For the CDR3, the DNA is TGTGCCAGCAGCGCTCACTTTAAGGACAGGGGCTACAATGAGCAGTTCTTC. Translating gives CASSAHFKDRGYNEQFF.

This clonotype has only one observation. The V and J genes are TRBV7-2 and TRBJ2-7; 13 bases align to TRBD2. The CDR3 contains 16 residues. V was pared by 3 bases and J by 5 bases, with 7 bases of the junction left unmatched. Germline loops: CDR1 SGHTA, CDR2 FQGNSA. The CDR3 bases are TGTGCCAGCAGCTTCACCGGGACTAGCGGGGTCCACGAGCAGTACTTC. This gives the protein CASSFTGTSGVHEQYF.

This clonotype was seen a handful of times. V usage is TRBV12-3 or TRBV12-4 and J usage is TRBJ1-5; no reliable D call. V lost 8 bases and J lost 6, with 20 bases in between. The CDR3 is made up of 15 amino acids. CDR3 amino acids: CASRDGSGLGQPQHF. The DNA for the CDR3 is TGTGCCAGCCGCGATGGGAGTGGTCTGGGTCAGCCCCAGCATTTT.